This record looks at one T cell receptor beta chain sequence and its context. In the original analysis: Amplification from reference gene primers served as the basis for estimated nucleated cell counts. The repertoire was sequenced with immunoSEQ multiplex PCR; TCRdb's copy has only in-frame clones and lacks some. The V and J calls and the clone size are those of that table, but D and trimming were determined from the DNA. Of 350,000 or so clones listed, more than 70% are singletons. This entry is derived from a study of blood T cell repertoires in COVID-19. In the study overall: Researchers got acute and convalescent COVID-19 samples from the United States, Italy and Spain. T cells, B-cell-depleted T cells, or PBMCs supplied cDNA or gDNA.

Those enrolled in Seattle joined during active infection and were followed longitudinally afterward. The CDR3 is made up of 13 amino acids. Germline V gene sequence: CDR1 KGHSH, CDR2 LQKENI. The trim removed 4 bases at V and 7 bases at J, leaving 4 bases unmatched. The chain recombines TRBV18 with TRBJ1-5; 7 bases fit TRBD1. Material for sequencing was peripheral blood. The receptor's source is a woman in her 30s with COVID-19, enrolled during active disease. The CDR3 DNA is TGTGCCAGCTCACAGGGGGCAAGGCAGCCCCAGCATTTT. Encoded protein: CASSQGARQPQHF.